What follows are 24 T cell receptor beta chains derived from one specimen sequenced in a study of identifying expanded T cells in peripheral blood. Sequenced by immunoSEQ multiplex PCR; TCRdb stores in-frame clones only, minus some. Of about 110,000 clones listed, roughly 90% are singletons. The specimen sequenced was blood. These receptors came from a person aged 18 to 75 in good health.

The chain carries TRBV29-1 and TRBJ2-3; D is uncertain. The germline CDR1 and CDR2 sequences are SQVTM and ANQGSEA. CDR3 size: 14 residues. The V and J ends lost 8 bases and 3 bases respectively, with 18 bases between them. CDR3 bases: TGCAGCACAACGGACGGAACCGGGACAGATACGCAGTATTTT. As protein: CSTTDGTGTDTQYF.

The chain couples TRBV19 to TRBJ2-7; 7 bases map to TRBD1. The CDR3 length is 12 residues. In germline, CDR1 is LNHDA, CDR2 SQIVND (reference sequence). V trimming: 10 bases; J trimming: 2 bases; junction bases outside the gene matches: 5. In DNA form, the CDR3 reads TGTGCCACCCGACAGGGCGCCTACGAGCAGTACTTC. Encoded protein: CATRQGAYEQYF.

This chain joins TRBV7-9 and TRBJ2-5; the match to TRBD2 covers 9 bases. The germline V gene has CDR1 SEHNR and CDR2 FQNEAQ (reference sequence). V lost 1 base, J lost 3 bases, and 6 bases stayed unmatched. This CDR3 has 16 amino acids. The CDR3 DNA is TGTGCCAGCAGCTTAGTAGGAGCGGGGGGCAAAGAGACCCAGTACTTC. Translating it yields CASSLVGAGGKETQYF.

This rearrangement joins TRBV7-3 to TRBJ1-1, with no clear D. The ends were cut back, 6 bases at V and 0 bases at J, with 11 bases in the middle. The germline gives CDR1 SGHTA, CDR2 FQGTGA. The CDR3 has 14 amino acids. CDR3 region: CASSASYMNTEAFF. The CDR3 coding sequence is TGTGCCAGCAGTGCCAGTTACATGAACACTGAAGCTTTCTTT. Combining the CDR3 with reference TRBV7-3 and TRBJ1-1 gives the whole variable domain GAGVSQTPSNKVTEKGKYVELRCDPISGHTALYWYRQSLGQGPEFLIYFQGTGAADDSGLPNDRFFAVRPEGSVSTLKIQRTERGDSAVYLCASSASYMNTEAFFGQGTRLTVV.

The chain has TRBV4-1 and TRBJ2-5; 9 positions match TRBD2. Germline values: CDR1 MGHRA, CDR2 YSYEKL. This CDR3 contains 17 residues. With V trimmed by 1 base and J by 1 base, 7 bases remained unmatched. The CDR3 coding sequence is TGCGCCAGCAGCCAAGGTCGGAGCGGGAGGTTCCAAGAGACCCAGTACTTC. Protein: CASSQGRSGRFQETQYF.

The V gene is TRBV5-4, the J gene TRBJ1-1; TRBD1 agrees at 7 bases. J was trimmed by 10 bases and V by 0 bases; bases with no gene match: 12. CDR3 length equals 15 residues. Germline-derived CDR1 and CDR2 are SGHNT and YYREEE (reference sequence). The CDR3 loop reads CASSLVAGGRAGAFF. CDR3 in DNA: TGTGCCAGCAGCTTGGTGGCAGGGGGAAGGGCTGGAGCTTTCTTT.

This clone showed up just once. This chain uses TRBV27 with TRBJ1-2; no clear D gene. The CDR3 sequence is 14 residues long. Germline CDR1 and CDR2: MNHEY and SMNVEV (reference sequence). V was pared by 0 bases and J by 4 bases, with 9 bases between. The CDR3 loop reads CASSLSNAVYGYTF. CDR3 coding DNA: TGTGCCAGCAGTTTATCGAATGCGGTCTATGGCTACACCTTC.

This chain uses TRBV4-2 with TRBJ1-4; 9 nucleotides line up with TRBD1. V lost 3 bases, J lost 7 bases, and 9 bases stayed unmatched. Per the germline V gene, CDR1 is LGHNA and CDR2 is YNFKEQ. The CDR3 length is 16 residues. The CDR3 loop reads CASSQGNRGLSEKLFF. CDR3 nucleotides: TGTGCCAGCAGCCAGGGTAACAGGGGGCTGAGTGAAAAACTGTTTTTT.

The V and J genes are TRBV19 and TRBJ1-5; TRBD1 is a possible D gene (5 bases). Germline CDR1 and CDR2: LNHDA and SQIVND (reference sequence). The CDR3 extends over 17 amino acids. Between the trimmed V and J ends, which lost 9 bases and 0 bases, there was a span of 21 bases. The CDR3 DNA sequence: TGTGCCAGCACCCTAGTCGGGGCCCGGAATAGCAATCAGCCCCAGCATTTT. This sequence encodes CASTLVGARNSNQPQHF.

V and J are TRBV19 and TRBJ2-4; either TRBD1 or TRBD2 may supply D (7 bases each). CDR3 length equals 17 residues. CDR1 is LNHDA and CDR2 is SQIVND in the germline V gene (reference sequence). The V end was cut by 7 bases, the J end by 0 bases, with 19 bases between. The CDR3 loop reads CASMGRGPTLAKNIQYF. CDR3 DNA: TGTGCCAGTATGGGGAGGGGGCCTACCCTAGCCAAAAACATTCAGTACTTC.

This clone was counted a single time. This sequence joins TRBV5-1 and TRBJ2-1; TRBD2 is a possible D gene (6 bases). This CDR3 spans 15 amino acids. Germline CDR1 SGHRS, CDR2 YFSETQ. Deletions cut 4 bases from V and 5 bases from J, with 16 bases between. The CDR3 DNA reads TGCGCCAGCAGCCTCGGGAGATCCTCAAACAATGAGCAGTTCTTC. Its translation: CASSLGRSSNNEQFF. Combining the CDR3 with reference TRBV5-1 and TRBJ2-1 gives the whole variable domain KAGVTQTPRYLIKTRGQQVTLSCSPISGHRSVSWYQQTPGQGLQFLFEYFSETQRNKGNFPGRFSGRQFSNSRSEMNVSTLELGDSALYLCASSLGRSSNNEQFFGPGTRLTVL.

The rearrangement uses TRBV5-6 and TRBJ1-2, with D perhaps matching TRBD1 (5 bases). This CDR3 has 12 residues. The germline V gene encodes CDR1 SGHDT and CDR2 YYEEEE. V lost 4 bases and J lost 6, with 10 bases in between. CDR3 nucleotides: TGTGCCAGCAGCCCTAGGGGTGATGGCTACACCTTC. Its protein is CASSPRGDGYTF.

This clone is a singleton in its sample. V is TRBV7-3 and J is TRBJ2-5; D is uncertain. This CDR3 region has 13 residues. Trimming cost V 3 bases and J 5 bases, with 10 bases left between them. Germline V gene sequence: CDR1 SGHTA, CDR2 FQGTGA. The CDR3 loop is CASSLAGSETQYF. The CDR3 DNA follows: TGTGCCAGCAGCTTGGCCGGGTCCGAGACCCAGTACTTC.

This clone was recorded only once. The rearrangement uses TRBV12-5 and TRBJ1-3; unclear D gene. Germline lookup yields CDR1 LGHNT and CDR2 FRNRAP. The V gene lost 5 bases and the J gene lost 2 bases, with 7 bases spanning the gap. The CDR3 is made up of 13 amino acids. CDR3 sequence: CASGNSPGNTIYF. The CDR3 DNA sequence: TGTGCTAGTGGTAACTCGCCTGGAAACACCATATATTTT. Full variable domain (rest looked up from reference TRBV12-5 and TRBJ1-3): DARVTQTPRHKVTEMGQEVTMRCQPILGHNTVFWYRQTMMQGLELLAYFRNRAPLDDSGMPKDRFSAEMPDATLATLKIQPSEPRDSAVYFCASGNSPGNTIYFGEGSWLTVV.

This clone showed up just a few times. V gene TRBV28 combines with J gene TRBJ2-7; D is perhaps TRBD1 or TRBD2 (6 bases each). Trimming stripped 5 bases from V and 3 bases from J, with 17 bases between. The CDR3 extends over 15 amino acids. Germline CDR1 MDHEN, CDR2 SYDVKM. The CDR3 protein is CASSPRWGARYEQYF. CDR3 nucleotides: TGTGCCAGCAGTCCCCGCTGGGGGGCCCGCTACGAGCAGTACTTC.

The V gene is TRBV5-1, the J gene TRBJ1-2; D ambiguous. The V gene's germline CDR1 is SGHRS and CDR2 YFSETQ. This CDR3 is 15 amino acids long. The V and J ends lost 4 bases and 7 bases respectively, with 20 bases between them. The CDR3 region is CASSQEDQRHRGYTF. The CDR3 nucleotides are TGCGCCAGCAGCCAGGAAGACCAGAGACACCGTGGCTACACCTTC.

A few counts support this clone. The chain employs TRBV19 and TRBJ2-7, with D unclear. The CDR3 sequence is 10 residues long. The ends were cut back, 7 bases at V and 8 bases at J, with 9 bases in the middle. Germline V lookup: CDR1 LNHDA, CDR2 SQIVND (reference sequence). CDR3 region: CASIARKQYF. In DNA, the CDR3 is TGTGCCAGTATCGCTCGGAAGCAGTACTTC.

The CDR3, as DNA: TGTGCCAGCAGTTCACCCTTTAGTCTCTCCTACAATGAGCAGTTCTTC. Amino acid sequence: CASSSPFSLSYNEQFF. The chain is built from TRBV28 and TRBJ2-1; D is uncertain. The V end was cut by 4 bases, the J end by 0 bases, with 13 bases between. Germline CDR1 is MDHEN and CDR2 is SYDVKM. There are 16 residues in the CDR3.

The V gene is TRBV19, the J gene TRBJ1-3; no firm D call. The CDR3 length is 16 residues. CDR1 LNHDA and CDR2 SQIVND come from the germline V gene (reference sequence). The V and J ends lost 3 bases and 2 bases respectively, with 14 bases between them. The CDR3 coding sequence is TGTGCCAGTAGTATCCCTCGACATCTAGCTGGAAACACCATATATTTT. Translation gives CASSIPRHLAGNTIYF.

This clone showed up just once. The chain joins TRBV6-5 to TRBJ2-7; TRBD1 matches at 8 bases. Germline V CDR1 and CDR2: MNHEY, SVGAGI. With 5 bases clipped from V and 2 bases from J, the junction kept 5 bases outside the gene matches. The CDR3 totals 14 residues. CDR3 nucleotides: TGTGCCAGCAGTAAGGACAGGGAGACCTACGAGCAGTACTTC. Residues: CASSKDRETYEQYF.

This clone was detected once. V is TRBV9 and J is TRBJ2-7; perhaps TRBD2 as D (6 bases). The CDR3 spans 16 residues. Trimming cost V 0 bases and J 6 bases, with 19 bases left between them. CDR1 and CDR2 (germline): SGDLS, YYNGEE. CDR3 loop: CASSVAGGQVDSEQYF. The DNA of the CDR3 is TGTGCCAGCAGCGTAGCCGGGGGTCAGGTAGACTCCGAGCAGTACTTC.

A single count supports this clone. The chain links TRBV5-1 to TRBJ2-5; D gene ambiguous. Trimming removed 4 bases from V and 1 base from J, with 8 bases in between. The CDR3 has 13 residues. Germline-derived CDR1 and CDR2 are SGHRS and YFSETQ. The CDR3 coding sequence is TGCGCCAGCAGCCGGTCTAGCCAAGAGACCCAGTACTTC. Amino acids: CASSRSSQETQYF.

This chain connects TRBV27 to TRBJ2-3; unclear D gene. The CDR3 extends over 15 amino acids. In germline, CDR1 is MNHEY, CDR2 SMNVEV (reference sequence). With 4 bases removed from V and 2 bases from J, the gap between germline ends came to 13 bases. The CDR3 protein is CASSSNLVLTDTQYF. CDR3 nucleotide sequence: TGTGCCAGCAGTTCAAACTTGGTGCTCACAGATACGCAGTATTTT.

The rearrangement uses TRBV7-3 and TRBJ2-2, with D possibly being TRBD2 (6 bases). The CDR3 has 15 amino acids. Germline CDR1 SGHTA, CDR2 FQGTGA. Trimming cost V 5 bases and J 3 bases, with 13 bases left between them. In nucleotides, the CDR3 is TGTGCCAGCAGCATCGACGGGAGTCACACCGGGGAGCTGTTTTTT. This gives the protein CASSIDGSHTGELFF.